This T cell receptor (beta chain) comes out of a study of blood T cell repertoires in COVID-19. Turning to the study itself: PBMCs, B-cell-depleted T cells, or T cells were the source of the cDNA or gDNA that made up the material.

In germline, CDR1 is LGHDT, CDR2 YNNKEL (reference sequence). Trimming removed 5 bases from V and 6 bases from J, with 19 bases in between. This CDR3 has 15 amino acids. As processed by the authors: Cell counts per sample came from amplifying reference gene primers. TCRdb keeps only in-frame clones here, not all; method: immunoSEQ multiplex PCR. Clonal size and the V and J genes are those of that table, whereas D and trimming came from the DNA. The sample holds approximately 220,000 clones, roughly four fifths seen once. Residents of over 20 US areas, aged 18 to 89 years, made up the participants. Participants reported their clinical history, and cohort assignment relied on those reports.

The receptor comes from a woman aged 40-49 years with acute COVID-19. V is TRBV3-1 (or the pseudogene TRBV3-2) and J is TRBJ1-1; TRBD1 might be the D (5 bases). Sequencing input: PBMCs or T cells enriched from blood (not recorded which). The CDR3 sequence is CASSRSNRFLAEAFF. The CDR3 nucleotides read TGTGCCAGCAGCAGGTCCAACAGGTTCTTGGCTGAAGCTTTCTTT.